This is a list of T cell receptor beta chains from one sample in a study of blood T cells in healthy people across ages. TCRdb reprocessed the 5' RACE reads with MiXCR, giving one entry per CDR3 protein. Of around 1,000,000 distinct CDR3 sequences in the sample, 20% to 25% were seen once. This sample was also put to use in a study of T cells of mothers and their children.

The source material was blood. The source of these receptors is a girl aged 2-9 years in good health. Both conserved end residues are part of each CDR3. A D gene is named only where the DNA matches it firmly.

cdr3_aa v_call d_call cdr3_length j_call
CASIGSYNSPLHF TRBV6-1 - 13 TRBJ1-6
CGALPWDRGRNEKLFF TRBV29-1 - 16 TRBJ1-4
CASSSSGDSNQPQHF TRBV7-2 - 15 TRBJ1-5
CASSSIAGTGYNEQFF TRBV7-3 TRBD1 16 TRBJ2-1
CASSPPPGTYEQYF TRBV18 - 14 TRBJ2-7
CASSLTGNNEQFF TRBV7-3 - 13 TRBJ2-1
CASSLTGMGETQYF TRBV12-3/TRBV12-4 TRBD1 14 TRBJ2-5
CAISPLNGGDNEQFF TRBV10-3 TRBD2 15 TRBJ2-1
CATTPCSLHF TRBV15 - 10 TRBJ1-6
CASAQDGGSYNEQFF TRBV27 - 15 TRBJ2-1
CASSAGSIYGYTF TRBV28 - 13 TRBJ1-2
CASSEGGAEKLFF TRBV7-9 - 13 TRBJ1-4
CSATHADPYEQYF TRBV20-1 - 13 -
CASSQEASGETQYF TRBV3-1 - 14 TRBJ2-5
CASSRPPDRALTEAFF TRBV28 TRBD1 16 TRBJ1-1
CASSQATGGAEQYF TRBV3-1 TRBD1 14 TRBJ2-7
CASSLMTSKQITNYGYTF TRBV28 - 18 TRBJ1-2
CAISGDRGGDTEAFF TRBV10-3 TRBD1 15 TRBJ1-1
CASSDNSQETQYF TRBV2 - 13 TRBJ2-5
CASSKDQGFSGANVLTF TRBV21-1 - 17 TRBJ2-6
CASSTGQRTSYNEQFF TRBV5-1 - 16 TRBJ2-1
CATSPPSGVPGGDTRYF TRBV15 - 17 TRBJ2-3
CSAGPGLAGGETQYF TRBV20-1 TRBD2 15 TRBJ2-5
CASSGIGEQFF TRBV19 - 11 TRBJ2-1
CASSFRFSNYGYTF TRBV28 - 14 TRBJ1-2
CASSLSQYQETQYF TRBV12-3/TRBV12-4 - 14 TRBJ2-5
CASSLILGRANVLTF TRBV11-3 - 15 TRBJ2-6
CVSRGTGREETQYF TRBV28 TRBD1 14 TRBJ2-5
CASSLEGSSGYTF TRBV27 - 13 TRBJ1-2
CASSLATVGPLSVLTF TRBV5-6 - 16 TRBJ2-6
CASSSNRDRGSVNTEAFF TRBV9 TRBD1 18 TRBJ1-1
CASSETGEEGEQYF TRBV2 TRBD1 14 TRBJ2-7
CASSQDGLSYEQYF TRBV4-1 - 14 TRBJ2-7
CASSLLATQETQYF TRBV11-2 - 14 -
CASSATGEGSDTQYF TRBV2 TRBD1 15 TRBJ2-3
CSARTKTGYEQYF TRBV20-1 - 13 TRBJ2-7
CASSSGLQGPGNEQFF TRBV5-1 - 16 TRBJ2-1
CASSYSGARKTQYF TRBV6-5 - 14 TRBJ2-5
CSARVTLETQYF TRBV20-1 - 12 TRBJ2-5
CSAEGDVYLNEQFF TRBV20-1 - 14 -
CASSLDGSSNQPQHF TRBV12-3/TRBV12-4 - 15 TRBJ1-5
CASSFGTSGVNEQFF TRBV3-1 TRBD2 15 TRBJ2-1
CSVTGVGSTEAFF TRBV29-1 TRBD1 13 TRBJ1-1